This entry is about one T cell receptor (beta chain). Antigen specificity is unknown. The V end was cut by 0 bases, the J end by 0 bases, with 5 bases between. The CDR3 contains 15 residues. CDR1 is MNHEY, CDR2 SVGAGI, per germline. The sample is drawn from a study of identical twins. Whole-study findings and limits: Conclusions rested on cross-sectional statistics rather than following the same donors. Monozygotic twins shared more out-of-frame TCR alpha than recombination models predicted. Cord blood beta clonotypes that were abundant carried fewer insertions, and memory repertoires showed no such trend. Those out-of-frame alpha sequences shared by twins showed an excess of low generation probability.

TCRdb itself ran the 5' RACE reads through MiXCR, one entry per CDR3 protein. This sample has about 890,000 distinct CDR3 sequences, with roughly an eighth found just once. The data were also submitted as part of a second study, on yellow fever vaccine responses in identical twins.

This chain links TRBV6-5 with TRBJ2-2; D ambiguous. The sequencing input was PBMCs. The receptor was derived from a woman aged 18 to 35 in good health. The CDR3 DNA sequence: TGTGCCAGCAGTTACTCGGAATCGAACACCGGGGAGCTGTTTTTT. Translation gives CASSYSESNTGELFF.